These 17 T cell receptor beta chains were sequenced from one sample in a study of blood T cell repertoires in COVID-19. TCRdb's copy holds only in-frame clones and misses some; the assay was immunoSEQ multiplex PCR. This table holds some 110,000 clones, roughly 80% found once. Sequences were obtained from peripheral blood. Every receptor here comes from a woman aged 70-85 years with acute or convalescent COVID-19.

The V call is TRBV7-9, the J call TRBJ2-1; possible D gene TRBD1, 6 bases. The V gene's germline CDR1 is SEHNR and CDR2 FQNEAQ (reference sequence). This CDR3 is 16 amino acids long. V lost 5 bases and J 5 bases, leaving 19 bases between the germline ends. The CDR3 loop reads CASSRGQQFFDNEQFF. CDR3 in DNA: TGTGCCAGCAGCCGTGGACAGCAGTTTTTTGACAATGAGCAGTTCTTC.

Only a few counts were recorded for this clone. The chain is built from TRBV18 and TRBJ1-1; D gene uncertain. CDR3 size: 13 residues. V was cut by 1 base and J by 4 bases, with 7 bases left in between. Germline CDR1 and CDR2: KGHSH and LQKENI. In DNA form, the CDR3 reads TGTGCCAGCTCACCACGAGGGTTCACTGAAGCTTTCTTT. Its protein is CASSPRGFTEAFF. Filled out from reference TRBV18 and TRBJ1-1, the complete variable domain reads NAGVMQNPRHLVRRRGQEARLRCSPMKGHSHVYWYRQLPEEGLKFMVYLQKENIIDESGMPKERFSAEFPKEGPSILRIQQVVRGDSAAYFCASSPRGFTEAFFGQGTRLTVV.

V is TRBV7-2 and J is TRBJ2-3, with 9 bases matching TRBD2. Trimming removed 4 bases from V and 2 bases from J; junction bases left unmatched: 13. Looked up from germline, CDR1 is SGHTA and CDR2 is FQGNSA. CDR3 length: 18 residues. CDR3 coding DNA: TGTGCCAGCAGCTCCTTGGGGGGCGGGAGGGCCCTCACAGATACGCAGTATTTT. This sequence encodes CASSSLGGGRALTDTQYF.

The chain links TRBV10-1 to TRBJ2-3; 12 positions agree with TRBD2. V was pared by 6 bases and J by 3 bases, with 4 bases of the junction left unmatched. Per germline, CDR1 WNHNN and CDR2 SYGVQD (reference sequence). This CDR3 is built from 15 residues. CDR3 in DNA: TGCGCCAGCAGGGCTAGCGGGGGGGTTACAGATACGCAGTATTTT. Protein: CASRASGGVTDTQYF.

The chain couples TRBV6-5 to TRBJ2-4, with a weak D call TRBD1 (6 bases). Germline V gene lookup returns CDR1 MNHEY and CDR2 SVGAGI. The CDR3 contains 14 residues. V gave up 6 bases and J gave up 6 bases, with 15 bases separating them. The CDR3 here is CASSSGTGTNIQYF. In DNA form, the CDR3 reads TGTGCCAGCAGCTCCGGAACAGGGACAAACATTCAGTACTTC.

The CDR3 nucleotides read TGTGCCAGCAGCCTGAGGACAGGACGGACCGGGGAGCTGTTTTTT. It yields the protein CASSLRTGRTGELFF. The chain employs TRBV7-9 and TRBJ2-2, with 7 positions matching TRBD1. The CDR3 consists of 15 residues. V lost 5 bases and J lost 5; bases outside the gene matches: 8. Germline V lookup: CDR1 SEHNR, CDR2 FQNEAQ (reference sequence).

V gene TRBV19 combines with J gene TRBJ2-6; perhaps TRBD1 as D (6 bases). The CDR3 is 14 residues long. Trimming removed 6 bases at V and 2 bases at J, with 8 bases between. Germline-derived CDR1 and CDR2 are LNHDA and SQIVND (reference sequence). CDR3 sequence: CASRGGAGANVLTF. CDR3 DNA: TGTGCCAGTAGAGGGGGTGCTGGGGCCAACGTCCTGACTTTC. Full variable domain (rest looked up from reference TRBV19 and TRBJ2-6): DGGITQSPKYLFRKEGQNVTLSCEQNLNHDAMYWYRQDPGQGLRLIYYSQIVNDFQKGDIAEGYSVSREKKESFPLTVTSAQKNPTAFYLCASRGGAGANVLTFGAGSRLTVL.

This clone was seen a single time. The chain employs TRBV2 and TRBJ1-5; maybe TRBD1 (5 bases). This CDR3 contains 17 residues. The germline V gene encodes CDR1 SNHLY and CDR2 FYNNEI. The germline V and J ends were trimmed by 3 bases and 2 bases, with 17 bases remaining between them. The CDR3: CASSERWAGLRNQPQHF. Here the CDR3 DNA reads TGTGCCAGCAGTGAGAGGTGGGCAGGGTTACGCAATCAGCCCCAGCATTTT.

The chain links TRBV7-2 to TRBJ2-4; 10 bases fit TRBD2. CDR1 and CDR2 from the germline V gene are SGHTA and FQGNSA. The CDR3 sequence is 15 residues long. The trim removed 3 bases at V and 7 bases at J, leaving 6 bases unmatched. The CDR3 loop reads CASSFASGSSNIQYF. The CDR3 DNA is TGTGCCAGCAGCTTCGCTAGCGGGAGTAGTAACATTCAGTACTTC.

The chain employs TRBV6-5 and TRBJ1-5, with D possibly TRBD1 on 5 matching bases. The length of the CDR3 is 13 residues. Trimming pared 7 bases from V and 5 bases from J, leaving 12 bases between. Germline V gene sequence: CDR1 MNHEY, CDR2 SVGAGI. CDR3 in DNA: TGTGCCAGCACCACCAGGGTGGATCAGCCCCAGCATTTT. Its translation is CASTTRVDQPQHF.

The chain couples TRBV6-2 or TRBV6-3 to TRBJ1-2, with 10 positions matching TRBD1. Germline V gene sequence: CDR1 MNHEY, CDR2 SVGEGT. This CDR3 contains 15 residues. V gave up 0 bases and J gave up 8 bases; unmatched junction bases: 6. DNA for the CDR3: TGTGCCAGCAGTTACTCAGGGCCGACAGGGGGCGGCTACACCTTC. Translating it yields CASSYSGPTGGGYTF.

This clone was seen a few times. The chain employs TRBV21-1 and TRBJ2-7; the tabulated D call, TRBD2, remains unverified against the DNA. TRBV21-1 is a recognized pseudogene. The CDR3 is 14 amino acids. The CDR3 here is CASSKGGDGYEQYF. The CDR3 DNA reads TGTGCCAGCAGCAAAGGGGGAGATGGATACGAGCAGTACTTC.

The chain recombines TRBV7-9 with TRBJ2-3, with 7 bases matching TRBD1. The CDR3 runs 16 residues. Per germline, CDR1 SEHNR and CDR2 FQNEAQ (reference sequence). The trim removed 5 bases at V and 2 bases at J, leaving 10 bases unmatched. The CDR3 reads CASSPRQGRDTDTQYF. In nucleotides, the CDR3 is TGTGCCAGCAGCCCGCGACAGGGTAGGGACACAGATACGCAGTATTTT.

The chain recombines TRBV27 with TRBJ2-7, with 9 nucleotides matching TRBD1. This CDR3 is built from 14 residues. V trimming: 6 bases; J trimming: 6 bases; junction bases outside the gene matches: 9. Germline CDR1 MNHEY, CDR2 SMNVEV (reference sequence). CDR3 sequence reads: CASRPTGGLREQYF. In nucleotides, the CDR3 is TGTGCCAGCAGACCGACAGGGGGGTTACGCGAGCAGTACTTC.

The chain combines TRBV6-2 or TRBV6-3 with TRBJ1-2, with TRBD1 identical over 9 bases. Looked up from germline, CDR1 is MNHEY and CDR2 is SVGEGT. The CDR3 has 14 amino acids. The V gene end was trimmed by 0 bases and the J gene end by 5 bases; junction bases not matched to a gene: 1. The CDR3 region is CASSYSTGGYGYTF. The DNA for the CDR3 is TGTGCCAGCAGTTACTCGACAGGGGGATATGGCTACACCTTC.

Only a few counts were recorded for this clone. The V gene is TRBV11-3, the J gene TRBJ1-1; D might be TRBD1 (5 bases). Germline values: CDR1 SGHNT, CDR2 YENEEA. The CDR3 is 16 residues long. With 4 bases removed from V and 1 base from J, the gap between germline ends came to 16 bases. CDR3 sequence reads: CASSSWDSLRNTEAFF. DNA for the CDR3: TGTGCCAGCAGCTCCTGGGACTCCTTGAGGAACACTGAAGCTTTCTTT.

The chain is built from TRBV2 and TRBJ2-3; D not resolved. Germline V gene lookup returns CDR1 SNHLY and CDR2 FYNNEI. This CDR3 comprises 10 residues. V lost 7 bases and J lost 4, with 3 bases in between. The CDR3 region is CASTADTQYF. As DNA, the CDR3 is TGTGCCAGCACGGCAGATACGCAGTATTTT. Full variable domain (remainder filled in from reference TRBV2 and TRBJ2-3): EPEVTQTPSHQVTQMGQEVILRCVPISNHLYFYWYRQILGQKVEFLVSFYNNEISEKSEIFDDQFSVERPDGSNFTLKIRSTKLEDSAMYFCASTADTQYFGPGTRLTVL.